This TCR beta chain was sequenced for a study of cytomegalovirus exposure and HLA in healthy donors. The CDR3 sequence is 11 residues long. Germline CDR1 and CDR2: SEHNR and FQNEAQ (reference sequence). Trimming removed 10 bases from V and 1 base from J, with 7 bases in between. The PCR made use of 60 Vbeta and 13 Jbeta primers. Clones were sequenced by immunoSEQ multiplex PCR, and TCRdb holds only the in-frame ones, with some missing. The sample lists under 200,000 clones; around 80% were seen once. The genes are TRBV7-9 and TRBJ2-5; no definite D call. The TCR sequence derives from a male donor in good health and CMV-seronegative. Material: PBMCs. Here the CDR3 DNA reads TGTGCCACACAGATCCAAGAGACCCAGTACTTC. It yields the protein CATQIQETQYF.